The source of this TCR beta chain is a study of T cell responses to AZD1222 COVID-19 vaccine. Whole-study results and caveats: Within unmutated variant regions lay the reported targets of nearly half of spike-specific TCRs.

The assay was immunoSEQ multiplex PCR, and TCRdb's table has in-frame clones only and misses some. The table has roughly 150,000 clones, 70% to 90% seen once. CDR1 is MNHNS, CDR2 SASEGT, per germline. The CDR3 totals 16 residues. Trimming cost V 0 bases and J 5 bases, with 14 bases left between them. Comments on this clone: The antigen is undetermined.

The TCR was taken from an adult in good health. Specimen: peripheral blood, collected on day 0 of AZD1222 vaccination. The chain has TRBV6-1 and TRBJ1-5, with D possibly being TRBD1 (5 bases). Written as DNA, the CDR3 is TGTGCCAGCAGTGAAGCGGGGTGGGGCTCAGATCAGCCCCAGCATTTT. Protein: CASSEAGWGSDQPQHF.